These 30 T cell receptor beta chains originate from one sample sequenced in a study of T cell clones after liver transplantation. TCRdb's copy holds only in-frame clones and misses some; the assay was immunoSEQ multiplex PCR. The data contain around 60,000 clones, around 75% of them singletons. Sequences were derived from CD4+ T cells from blood, sampled before liver transplant. These receptors were obtained from a human donor who received a liver transplant.

V gene TRBV7-9 combines with J gene TRBJ1-1; the match to TRBD1 covers 11 bases. Per germline, CDR1 SEHNR and CDR2 FQNEAQ (reference sequence). This CDR3 is built from 15 residues. The V segment lost 4 bases and the J segment 6 bases; nucleotides outside the gene matches: 7. For the CDR3, the DNA is TGTGCCAGCAGCTCCGGGACAGGGGGGTTCGCTGAAGCTTTCTTT. Residues: CASSSGTGGFAEAFF.

This rearrangement joins TRBV7-6 to TRBJ2-5, with 7 bases aligning to TRBD2. This CDR3 region has 13 residues. Per germline, CDR1 SGHVS and CDR2 FNYEAQ. Trimming at V came to 3 bases and at J to 7 bases, leaving 5 bases not matched to a gene. DNA of the CDR3: TGTGCCAGCAGCTTGGGAGGGACGGGGACCCAGTACTTC. Translated: CASSLGGTGTQYF.

The V gene is TRBV11-2, the J gene TRBJ1-4; the match to TRBD1 covers 8 bases. The V and J ends lost 0 bases and 8 bases, in that order; junction bases with no gene match: 11. The CDR3 is made up of 17 amino acids. Germline CDR1 is SGHAT and CDR2 is FQNNGV. The CDR3 DNA reads as TGTGCCAGCAGCTTAGATGGGGGAGGCAGGGGGCGAGAAAAACTGTTTTTT. Translated: CASSLDGGGRGREKLFF.

This clone has a single count. In DNA form, the CDR3 reads TGTGCCAGCAGGGCCAGTTCCTACGAGCAGTACTTC. Protein product: CASRASSYEQYF. The chain uses TRBV7-8 and TRBJ2-7; D gene ambiguous. This CDR3 comprises 12 residues. V lost 6 bases to trimming and J lost 1 base, with 7 bases between them. Germline V gene lookup returns CDR1 SGHVS and CDR2 FQNEAQ.

This rearrangement joins TRBV6-5 to TRBJ1-6; a possible D gene is TRBD1 (6 bases). Trimming stripped 9 bases from V and 10 bases from J, with 16 bases between. Looked up from germline, CDR1 is MNHEY and CDR2 is SVGAGI. The CDR3 contains 13 residues. The DNA for the CDR3 is TGTGCCAGTCGGGGGGCCCCTGACTCACCCCTCCACTTT. Its protein is CASRGAPDSPLHF.

The CDR3: CAWSEGLAGRETQYF. CDR3 bases: TGTGCCTGGAGCGAGGGACTAGCGGGGAGAGAGACCCAGTACTTC. The chain combines TRBV30 with TRBJ2-5; 13 positions agree with TRBD2. This CDR3 is built from 15 residues. V lost 3 bases and J lost 4; bases outside the gene matches: 5. Germline values: CDR1 GTSNPN, CDR2 SVGIG (reference sequence).

Written as DNA, the CDR3 is TGTGCCAGTAGTATTGAGGTCACCGGGGAGCTGTTTTTT. Translating gives CASSIEVTGELFF. The chain joins TRBV19 to TRBJ2-2; D is unclear. The CDR3 is 13 residues long. Per the germline V gene, CDR1 is LNHDA and CDR2 is SQIVND (reference sequence). The V gene lost 3 bases and the J gene lost 4 bases, with 6 bases spanning the gap.

On this clone itself: The same CDR3 also results from other DNA sequences found in this sample. The V call is TRBV10-3, the J call TRBJ1-1; 7 nucleotides match TRBD1. The CDR3 length is 15 residues. V lost 3 bases, J lost 1 base, and 5 bases stayed unmatched. Germline V gene lookup returns CDR1 ENHRY and CDR2 SYGVKD. CDR3 DNA sequence: TGTGCCATCAGTGACCCCGGGACAGCGAACACTGAAGCTTTCTTT. Its protein is CAISDPGTANTEAFF.

The V and J genes are TRBV5-1 and TRBJ2-3; 9 bases map to TRBD1. CDR1 and CDR2 from the germline V gene are SGHRS and YFSETQ. The CDR3 extends over 16 amino acids. The ends lost 0 bases at V and 4 bases at J; junction bases unmatched: 6. Here the CDR3 reads CASSLGDRGRSDTQYF. The CDR3 nucleotides are TGCGCCAGCAGCTTGGGTGACAGGGGGAGGTCAGATACGCAGTATTTT.

This clone was detected ten times or more. This chain connects TRBV28 to TRBJ1-2, with 9 nucleotides matching TRBD1. This CDR3 is 17 amino acids long. CDR1 MDHEN and CDR2 SYDVKM come from the germline V gene. V shed 6 bases and J 4 bases; nucleotides not matched to a gene: 15. The DNA for the CDR3 is TGTGCCAGCAGGTCCCCGGACAGGGGCCTCCAGGGCTATGGCTACACCTTC. Its translation: CASRSPDRGLQGYGYTF.

The J gene is TRBJ1-5, the V gene TRBV11-2; D is ambiguous. This CDR3 is 14 amino acids long. Germline CDR1 and CDR2: SGHAT and FQNNGV. V was trimmed by 1 base and J by 2 bases, leaving 6 bases between them. In DNA form, the CDR3 reads TGTGCCAGCAGCTTAGCGGGAGGCAATCAGCCCCAGCATTTT. Amino acid sequence: CASSLAGGNQPQHF.

The chain links TRBV7-6 to TRBJ1-4, with a weak D call TRBD1 (6 bases). CDR3 size: 17 residues. V was pared by 5 bases and J by 8 bases, with 24 bases between. CDR1 SGHVS and CDR2 FNYEAQ come from the germline V gene. CDR3 DNA sequence: TGTGCCAGCAGCCGTCGATCCGTCGGCCAGGGGATCGAAAAACTGTTTTTT. It codes for CASSRRSVGQGIEKLFF.

The V and J genes are TRBV2 and TRBJ2-6, with D tentatively TRBD1 (6 bases). In germline, CDR1 is SNHLY, CDR2 FYNNEI. This CDR3 is 17 amino acids long. The ends were cut back, 4 bases at V and 0 bases at J, with 13 bases in the middle. The CDR3 sequence is CASSGQGISSGANVLTF. DNA of the CDR3: TGTGCCAGCAGTGGGCAGGGGATCAGCTCTGGGGCCAACGTCCTGACTTTC. The entire variable domain, with the rest obtained from reference TRBV2 and TRBJ2-6, is as follows: EPEVTQTPSHQVTQMGQEVILRCVPISNHLYFYWYRQILGQKVEFLVSFYNNEISEKSEIFDDQFSVERPDGSNFTLKIRSTKLEDSAMYFCASSGQGISSGANVLTFGAGSRLTVL.

This chain connects TRBV19 to TRBJ2-4; D is perhaps TRBD2 (6 bases). Trimming removed 5 bases at V and 3 bases at J, with 14 bases between. The CDR3 totals 15 residues. CDR1 and CDR2 from the germline V gene are LNHDA and SQIVND (reference sequence). The CDR3 DNA follows: TGTGCCAGTAGTCCCGGACGGGGGAACAAAAACATTCAGTACTTC. The encoded protein is CASSPGRGNKNIQYF.

The CDR3 sequence: CAISAGDPTSGANVLTF. CDR3 bases: TGTGCCATCAGTGCAGGGGACCCTACCTCTGGGGCCAACGTCCTGACTTTC. The V and J genes are TRBV10-3 and TRBJ2-6; D possibly corresponds to TRBD1 (6 bases). Germline V gene data show CDR1 as ENHRY and CDR2 as SYGVKD. CDR3 length equals 17 residues. V lost 4 bases to trimming and J lost 0 bases, with 13 bases between them.

The chain is built from TRBV7-2 and TRBJ2-3, with D possibly matching TRBD2 (6 bases). In germline, CDR1 is SGHTA, CDR2 FQGNSA. The CDR3 loop spans 14 amino acids. V was trimmed by 1 base and J by 3 bases, leaving 8 bases between them. CDR3 sequence reads: CASSLGLATDTQYF. DNA for the CDR3: TGTGCCAGCAGCTTAGGGCTAGCGACAGATACGCAGTATTTT.

The CDR3 bases are TGCAGCGTTCTGGGACTAGCGGGGGCAGATACGCAGTATTTT. This translates into CSVLGLAGADTQYF. This sequence joins TRBV29-1 and TRBJ2-3; 14 nucleotides match TRBD2. CDR1 is SQVTM, CDR2 ANQGSEA, per germline. This CDR3 has 14 residues. Trimming cost V 5 bases and J 4 bases; bases outside gene matches: 2.

This clone has ten or more counts. The V and J genes are TRBV11-2 and TRBJ1-4; TRBD1 might be the D (5 bases). V lost 5 bases to trimming and J lost 6 bases, with 10 bases between them. Germline CDR1 and CDR2: SGHAT and FQNNGV. The CDR3 contains 13 residues. The CDR3, as DNA: TGTGCCAGCAGCCGCGGGACGGATGAAAAACTGTTTTTT. Translation: CASSRGTDEKLFF. The full variable domain, its missing parts supplied by reference TRBV11-2 and TRBJ1-4, is EAGVAQSPRYKIIEKRQSVAFWCNPISGHATLYWYQQILGQGPKLLIQFQNNGVVDDSQLPKDRFSAERLKGVDSTLKIQPAKLEDSAVYLCASSRGTDEKLFFGSGTQLSVL.

V is TRBV5-8 and J is TRBJ2-7; 11 nucleotides line up with TRBD1. The germline V gene encodes CDR1 SGHTS and CDR2 YDEGEE. V lost 4 bases, J lost 7 bases, and 10 bases stayed unmatched. CDR3 length: 15 residues. The CDR3 loop is CASSPRGQGVVEQYF. For the CDR3, the DNA is TGTGCCAGCAGCCCGAGGGGACAGGGGGTTGTTGAGCAGTACTTC.

The chain recombines TRBV11-2 with TRBJ2-2; D gene unclear. Trimming took off 5 bases at V and 7 bases at J, with 8 bases between the two ends. Germline V lookup: CDR1 SGHAT, CDR2 FQNNGV. The CDR3 covers 12 residues. The CDR3 is CASSPIRGELFF. The CDR3 DNA reads TGTGCCAGCAGCCCTATCCGCGGGGAGCTGTTTTTT. The full variable domain, in which reference TRBV11-2 and TRBJ2-2 provide the parts outside the CDR3, is EAGVAQSPRYKIIEKRQSVAFWCNPISGHATLYWYQQILGQGPKLLIQFQNNGVVDDSQLPKDRFSAERLKGVDSTLKIQPAKLEDSAVYLCASSPIRGELFFGEGSRLTVL.

The chain links TRBV27 to TRBJ1-1; D perhaps matches TRBD1 (5 bases). The V and J ends lost 4 bases and 2 bases respectively, with 8 bases between them. The germline V gene has CDR1 MNHEY and CDR2 SMNVEV (reference sequence). The CDR3 runs 13 residues. CDR3 DNA sequence: TGTGCCAGCAGTTACCAGGGAAACACTGAAGCTTTCTTT. Translating gives CASSYQGNTEAFF.

This chain connects TRBV7-2 to TRBJ1-1; D is undetermined. The germline V gene has CDR1 SGHTA and CDR2 FQGNSA. The CDR3 runs 14 residues. The germline V and J ends were trimmed by 5 bases and 3 bases, with 13 bases remaining between them. The CDR3 bases are TGTGCCAGCAGCGGAGGCCCCAGTCACACTGAAGCTTTCTTT. Its translation: CASSGGPSHTEAFF.

A single count supports this clone. The chain recombines TRBV25-1 with TRBJ2-4; perhaps TRBD2 as D (5 bases). Germline V gives CDR1 MGHDK, CDR2 SYGVNS. The CDR3 runs 15 residues. The V end lost 5 bases, the J end lost 7 bases, and 18 bases lay between the germline ends. The CDR3 DNA reads TGTGCCAGCAGTTCGAAGGGCGGGTTTAAGAACATTCAGTACTTC. It is translated as CASSSKGGFKNIQYF.

V is TRBV7-9 and J is TRBJ1-1; TRBD1 agrees at 7 bases. The CDR3 totals 15 residues. The trim removed 6 bases at V and 2 bases at J, leaving 9 bases unmatched. The germline gives CDR1 SEHNR, CDR2 FQNEAQ (reference sequence). The CDR3 loop is CASSWGGTENTEAFF. DNA of the CDR3: TGTGCCAGCAGTTGGGGTGGGACAGAAAACACTGAAGCTTTCTTT.

The gene calls are TRBV2 and TRBJ2-7; TRBD2 agrees at 7 bases. The germline gives CDR1 SNHLY, CDR2 FYNNEI. After removal of 7 bases from V and 6 bases from J, the junction contained 9 bases not matched to a gene. The CDR3 runs to 13 residues. CDR3 sequence reads: CASTSREASEQYF. In DNA, the CDR3 is TGTGCCAGCACCTCCCGGGAGGCCTCCGAGCAGTACTTC.

This clone occurred a few times. A read error may account for a junction end that differs from germline. The chain links TRBV7-7 to TRBJ1-3; D not resolved. The CDR3 consists of 14 residues. Germline CDR1 reads SSHAT; CDR2 reads FNYEAQ (reference sequence). In nucleotides, the CDR3 is TGTGCTAGCAGCTTGTCAGACTCTGGAAACACCATATATTTT. Its protein product is CASSLSDSGNTIYF.

The chain carries TRBV4-2 and TRBJ2-1; 7 nucleotides match TRBD1. The V and J ends lost 0 bases and 7 bases, in that order; junction bases with no gene match: 3. CDR3 size: 14 residues. Germline-derived CDR1 and CDR2 are LGHNA and YNFKEQ. CDR3 in DNA: TGTGCCAGCAGCCAAGACCGCAGGGGGAATGAGCAGTTCTTC. This sequence encodes CASSQDRRGNEQFF.

CDR3 protein: CASSSGLAGLDNEQFF. As DNA, the CDR3 is TGTGCCAGCAGCTCGGGACTAGCGGGGCTTGACAATGAGCAGTTCTTC. The chain recombines TRBV5-4 with TRBJ2-1; 13 nucleotides align to TRBD2. Germline CDR1 and CDR2: SGHNT and YYREEE (reference sequence). With 3 bases clipped from V and 5 bases from J, the junction kept 5 bases outside the gene matches. The CDR3 consists of 16 residues.

The genes are TRBV15 and TRBJ2-5, with a tentative D call TRBD1 (5 bases). With 0 bases removed from V and 5 bases from J, the gap between germline ends came to 22 bases. CDR1 and CDR2 from the germline V gene are LNHNV and YYDKDF (reference sequence). The CDR3 is made up of 18 amino acids. CDR3 region: CATSRDKAAGPNRETQYF. DNA for the CDR3: TGTGCCACCAGCAGAGATAAGGCGGCAGGACCAAACAGGGAGACCCAGTACTTC.

V usage is TRBV28 and J usage is TRBJ2-3; D possibly corresponds to TRBD2 (6 bases). The CDR3 totals 15 residues. Germline V CDR1 and CDR2: MDHEN, SYDVKM. Trimming cost V 3 bases and J 0 bases, with 10 bases left between them. In nucleotides, the CDR3 is TGTGCCAGCAGTTTTGCGGGGCCGAGCACAGATACGCAGTATTTT. Translating gives CASSFAGPSTDTQYF.